Listed here is a single T cell receptor beta chain. Its recognized antigen is unknown. There are no base qualities to consult, and no much larger clone falls within one base. The library was built by means of the immunoSEQ multiplex PCR assay. This immuneACCESS table, as held by TCRdb, lists in-frame sequences with V and J called but not all clones. Of the missing ones, under half trace to an unresolved V gene in checked studies; the others have no known cause. The sample yields over 60,000 clones; just under 90% were counted once. The top ten clones comprise roughly 5% of the sample. The data were obtained in a study of technical replicates of blood from a handful of donors (dated by TCRdb to 2016 to 2017). V is shortened by 3 bases, J by 1 base, and the region joining them spans 4 bases. For CDR1 and CDR2, the germline V gene (reference sequence) lists LNHDA and SQIVND. Including the terminal cysteine and phenylalanine, the CDR3 comprises 13 residues. CDR3 DNA is the only sequence kept; it has 39 bases, read in frame from the first base.

The chain was built from TRBV19 and TRBJ1-5; no D gene call is confident. The sequenced material came from PBMCs. The sequence derives from a human donor in good health. Some clones in this sample may be carry-over from other donors' samples. The CDR3 sequence is CASSIESNQPQHF. The nucleotide sequence is given as TGTGCCAGTAGTATCGAGAGCAATCAGCCCCAGCATTTT.